The 28 T cell receptor beta chains reported below all come from one sample, sequenced in a study of T-cell memory formation after mild COVID-19. TCRdb reanalysed the 5' RACE reads using MiXCR and keeps one entry per CDR3 protein. The sample carries nearly 110,000 distinct CDR3 sequences, approximately 15% recorded once. The sequenced sample was PBMCs or a T cell subset sorted from them (not recorded which). These receptors were collected from an adult woman who had mild COVID-19 (a few samples of this study predate the infection). Cell type and time point are not known.

This chain links TRBV12-3 or TRBV12-4 with TRBJ1-1; D remains unclear. The germline V and J ends were trimmed by 7 bases and 5 bases, with 8 bases remaining between them. The length of the CDR3 is 11 residues. CDR3 sequence reads: CASTQRTEAFF. The CDR3 DNA reads as TGTGCCAGCACTCAACGGACTGAAGCTTTCTTT.

The V gene is TRBV27, the J gene TRBJ2-7; TRBD1 matches 10 bases. J gave up 3 bases and V 6 bases, and 5 bases lay outside the gene matches. The CDR3 sequence is 14 residues long. CDR1 and CDR2 (germline): MNHEY, SMNVEV (reference sequence). In nucleotides, the CDR3 is TGTGCCAGCAGCTGGGGACAGGGGCACTACGAGCAGTACTTC. The encoded protein is CASSWGQGHYEQYF.

The chain employs TRBV7-9 and TRBJ1-2; D is uncertain. The V end lost 4 bases, the J end lost 6 bases, and 21 bases lay between the germline ends. CDR1 SEHNR and CDR2 FQNEAQ come from the germline V gene (reference sequence). The CDR3 spans 16 residues. The CDR3 spells CASSSFPTMWTHGYTF. The CDR3 DNA reads as TGTGCCAGCAGCTCTTTTCCCACAATGTGGACCCATGGCTACACCTTC.

V and J are TRBV6-5 and TRBJ2-7; weak D call: TRBD2 (5 bases). V was pared by 0 bases and J by 0 bases, with 9 bases between. The CDR3 length is 15 residues. Germline CDR1 MNHEY, CDR2 SVGAGI. The CDR3 protein is CASSYSEAISYEQYF. CDR3 bases: TGTGCCAGCAGTTACTCGGAGGCAATCTCCTACGAGCAGTACTTC.

Only a few counts were recorded for this clonotype. The chain joins TRBV4-2 to TRBJ2-2; 11 nucleotides align to TRBD2. CDR1 LGHNA and CDR2 YNFKEQ come from the germline V gene. Trimming at V came to 3 bases and at J to 5 bases, leaving 5 bases not matched to a gene. This CDR3 has 16 amino acids. In DNA, the CDR3 is TGTGCCAGCAGCCATGGGACTAGCGGAGCAACCGGGGAGCTGTTTTTT. Translation: CASSHGTSGATGELFF.

This clonotype showed up just a few times. The chain recombines TRBV7-9 with TRBJ1-1, with D hard to call. V lost 1 base to trimming and J lost 6 bases, with 6 bases between them. The germline V gene has CDR1 SEHNR and CDR2 FQNEAQ (reference sequence). This CDR3 has 12 amino acids. CDR3 sequence: CASSLGRSEAFF. The DNA for the CDR3 is TGTGCCAGCAGCTTAGGTCGGTCTGAAGCTTTCTTT.

This clonotype was seen a handful of times. CDR3 sequence reads: CSARQYPLAPYEQYF. As DNA, the CDR3 is TGCAGTGCTCGACAGTACCCACTAGCCCCCTACGAGCAGTACTTC. J is TRBJ2-7 and V is TRBV20-1; perhaps TRBD2 as D (6 bases). Trimming pared 5 bases from V and 2 bases from J, leaving 19 bases between. There are 15 residues in the CDR3. CDR1 is DFQATT, CDR2 SNEGSKA, per germline (reference sequence).

This clonotype was detected only a few times. This chain uses TRBV29-1 with TRBJ2-7; D is ambiguous. The CDR3 totals 11 residues. V was shortened by 5 bases and J by 7 bases, with 12 bases between the two germline ends. Germline lookup yields CDR1 SQVTM and CDR2 ANQGSEA. The DNA of the CDR3 is TGCAGCGTTTTGACTGAGGTGGAGCAGTACTTC. It codes for CSVLTEVEQYF.

A remark on this clonotype: A much larger clonotype is one base distant, so this may be a read error. This rearrangement joins TRBV5-8 to TRBJ2-5; D not certain. Per the germline V gene, CDR1 is SGHTS and CDR2 is YDEGEE. Trimming left V 0 bases short and J 5 bases short, with 2 bases between. There are 11 residues in the CDR3. The DNA of the CDR3 is TGTGCCAGCAGCTTGGACGAGACCCAGTACTTC. This gives the protein CASSLDETQYF.

V is TRBV27 and J is TRBJ1-2, with no clear D. V was clipped by 5 bases and J by 4 bases, with 20 bases between them. There are 16 residues in the CDR3. Germline assignment: CDR1 MNHEY and CDR2 SMNVEV (reference sequence). The CDR3 loop is CASSPFLVAWSYGYTF. CDR3 DNA: TGTGCCAGCAGTCCGTTTCTAGTGGCGTGGAGCTATGGCTACACCTTC.

This CDR3 reads CASSQDPGGARGYDTEAFF. CDR3 nucleotide sequence: TGCGCCAGCAGCCAAGATCCGGGAGGGGCCCGGGGGTACGACACTGAAGCTTTCTTT. J is TRBJ1-1 and V is TRBV4-1; the D gene is possibly TRBD1 (5 bases). CDR1 MGHRA and CDR2 YSYEKL come from the germline V gene. V lost 0 bases and J 3 bases, leaving 23 bases between the germline ends. The CDR3 is made up of 19 amino acids.

V is TRBV6-5 and J is TRBJ2-7, with D unresolved. Germline V lookup: CDR1 MNHEY, CDR2 SVGAGI. CDR3 size: 14 residues. V was pared by 0 bases and J by 2 bases, with 8 bases between. DNA for the CDR3: TGTGCCAGCAGTTACTCGGCCAGGCCCTACGAGCAGTACTTC. Protein sequence: CASSYSARPYEQYF.

V is TRBV7-2 and J is TRBJ1-3; tentative D call: TRBD1 (5 bases). The germline V gene encodes CDR1 SGHTA and CDR2 FQGNSA. The CDR3 runs 13 residues. V lost 8 bases, J lost 4 bases, and 12 bases lay in between. As DNA, the CDR3 is TGTGCCAGCCTCGTGGGGACGGGAAACACCATATATTTT. The encoded protein is CASLVGTGNTIYF.

J is TRBJ1-1 and V is TRBV12-3 or TRBV12-4; D gene ambiguous. The CDR3 loop spans 12 amino acids. Trimming took 3 bases from V and 3 from J, leaving 5 bases between them. CDR3 bases: TGTGCCAGCAGTTTTGGAGACACTGAAGCTTTCTTT. Its protein product is CASSFGDTEAFF.

There are a few counts of this clonotype. The chain carries TRBV29-1 and TRBJ1-1; 7 nucleotides align to TRBD1. The CDR3 sequence is 15 residues long. Trimming cost V 2 bases and J 4 bases; bases outside gene matches: 10. Germline V lookup: CDR1 SQVTM, CDR2 ANQGSEA. The CDR3 DNA reads TGCAGCGTTGAACTCCCCCCGACAGGGTTCACTGAAGCTTTCTTT. This sequence encodes CSVELPPTGFTEAFF.

This clonotype was picked up a small number of times. This chain links TRBV28 with TRBJ2-1; unclear D gene. In germline, CDR1 is MDHEN, CDR2 SYDVKM. The germline V and J ends were trimmed by 5 bases and 5 bases, with 13 bases remaining between them. This CDR3 comprises 14 residues. This chain's CDR3 is CASSGRWEDNEQFF. As DNA, the CDR3 is TGTGCCAGCAGTGGAAGGTGGGAAGACAATGAGCAGTTCTTC. Drawing the rest from reference TRBV28 and TRBJ2-1, the complete variable domain is DVKVTQSSRYLVKRTGEKVFLECVQDMDHENMFWYRQDPGLGLRLIYFSYDVKMKEKGDIPEGYSVSREKKERFSLILESASTNQTSMYLCASSGRWEDNEQFFGPGTRLTVL.

This clonotype has only a few counts. The chain couples TRBV5-1 to TRBJ1-1, with 8 bases that match TRBD1. Germline CDR1 and CDR2: SGHRS and YFSETQ. Trimming at V came to 7 bases and at J to 0 bases, leaving 11 bases not matched to a gene. The CDR3 contains 16 residues. CDR3: CASGPGTGLMNTEAFF. In DNA, the CDR3 is TGCGCCAGCGGTCCCGGGACAGGACTCATGAACACTGAAGCTTTCTTT.

Only a few counts were recorded for this clonotype. The gene calls are TRBV20-1 and TRBJ1-1; D not resolved. Trimming cost V 1 base and J 10 bases, with 10 bases left between them. The CDR3 has 11 amino acids. The V gene's germline CDR1 is DFQATT and CDR2 SNEGSKA (reference sequence). The CDR3: CSARGLEGAFF. Here the CDR3 DNA reads TGCAGTGCTAGAGGATTGGAGGGAGCTTTCTTT.

The chain is built from TRBV5-1 and TRBJ2-7; D remains unclear. Between the trimmed V and J ends, which lost 4 bases and 1 base, there was a span of 6 bases. Germline V gene sequence: CDR1 SGHRS, CDR2 YFSETQ. The CDR3 spans 12 residues. Here the CDR3 reads CASSLPSYEQYF. CDR3 coding DNA: TGCGCCAGCAGCCTACCATCCTACGAGCAGTACTTC.

The chain has TRBV20-1 and TRBJ1-2; D ambiguous. CDR3 size: 12 residues. The germline gives CDR1 DFQATT, CDR2 SNEGSKA (reference sequence). Trimming pared 6 bases from V and 5 bases from J, leaving 13 bases between. CDR3 coding DNA: TGCAGTGCGTCTGGGAGAGCTTATGGCTACACCTTC. Protein sequence: CSASGRAYGYTF.

V gene TRBV29-1 combines with J gene TRBJ2-1; D is possibly TRBD2 (6 bases). Germline CDR1 reads SQVTM; CDR2 reads ANQGSEA. The V end was cut by 4 bases, the J end by 4 bases, with 11 bases between. This CDR3 region has 13 residues. CDR3 sequence: CSVGGDWYNEQFF. The CDR3 nucleotides are TGCAGCGTTGGGGGGGACTGGTACAATGAGCAGTTCTTC.

This clonotype was detected only a few times. This sequence joins TRBV5-1 and TRBJ1-2; 7 bases align to TRBD1. Germline assignment: CDR1 SGHRS and CDR2 YFSETQ. J was trimmed by 5 bases and V by 4 bases; bases with no gene match: 14. The CDR3 contains 16 residues. CDR3 DNA: TGCGCCAGCAGCCCAGATGACAGGGTCATTACTTATGGCTACACCTTC. This translates into CASSPDDRVITYGYTF.

The rearrangement joins TRBV27 to TRBJ2-7; D unresolved. V lost 0 bases to trimming and J lost 3 bases, with 6 bases between them. The CDR3 spans 13 residues. From germline, CDR1 is MNHEY and CDR2 SMNVEV (reference sequence). The CDR3 here is CASSLSLRYEQYF. The CDR3 DNA sequence: TGTGCCAGCAGTTTATCGCTGCGCTACGAGCAGTACTTC.

This clonotype was observed a few times. The CDR3 region has the DNA TGTGCCAGCAGTTTGTCTAGGGGCGGAGAGACCCAGTACTTC. Its protein product is CASSLSRGGETQYF. The V and J genes are TRBV27 and TRBJ2-5, with D perhaps TRBD1 (5 bases). Germline lookup yields CDR1 MNHEY and CDR2 SMNVEV (reference sequence). Trimming removed 3 bases from V and 4 bases from J, with 12 bases in between. The CDR3 has 14 amino acids.

This clonotype has a handful of counts. This chain links TRBV6-5 with TRBJ2-1; D possibly corresponds to TRBD1 (5 bases). This CDR3 spans 18 amino acids. Deletions cut 5 bases from V and 6 bases from J, with 26 bases between. Germline CDR1 is MNHEY and CDR2 is SVGAGI. CDR3 sequence reads: CASSIGHSGAEWGNEQFF. The CDR3, as DNA: TGTGCCAGCAGTATTGGACATTCTGGGGCGGAGTGGGGCAATGAGCAGTTCTTC.

This chain links TRBV7-9 with TRBJ1-1; 9 bases are shared with TRBD1. Trimming at V came to 5 bases and at J to 5 bases, leaving 15 bases not matched to a gene. CDR1 is SEHNR, CDR2 FQNEAQ, per germline (reference sequence). The CDR3 covers 17 residues. CDR3 sequence (DNA): TGTGCCAGCAGCCTACAGGGGGCCGCGAGTGTAGGAACTGAAGCTTTCTTT. It codes for CASSLQGAASVGTEAFF. Full variable domain (missing parts from reference TRBV7-9 and TRBJ1-1): DTGVSQNPRHKITKRGQNVTFRCDPISEHNRLYWYRQTLGQGPEFLTYFQNEAQLEKSRLLSDRFSAERPKGSFSTLEIQRTEQGDSAMYLCASSLQGAASVGTEAFFGQGTRLTVV.

This clonotype came up many times. The V call is TRBV13, the J call TRBJ2-1, with TRBD2 as a possible D gene (5 bases). The CDR3 has 12 residues. CDR1 PRHDT and CDR2 FYEKMQ come from the germline V gene (reference sequence). V lost 7 bases and J 6 bases, leaving 10 bases between the germline ends. CDR3 residues: CASIGLRNEQFF. CDR3 DNA: TGTGCCAGCATTGGACTGCGCAATGAGCAGTTCTTC.

The chain recombines TRBV4-3 with TRBJ2-2; no definite D call. Germline V CDR1 and CDR2: LGHNA, YSLEER. This CDR3 region has 16 residues. V gave up 0 bases and J gave up 1 base, with 9 bases separating them. CDR3 sequence (DNA): TGCGCCAGCAGCCAAGAATCCTGGGTGAACACCGGGGAGCTGTTTTTT. The encoded protein is CASSQESWVNTGELFF.